The T cell receptor beta chain described here comes from a study of blood T cell repertoires in COVID-19. Study-wide background: Nucleic acid was either cDNA or gDNA, and it came from T cells, B-cell-depleted T cells, or PBMCs.

Germline V gives CDR1 SGHNT, CDR2 YYREEE (reference sequence). The V gene end was trimmed by 2 bases and the J gene end by 8 bases; junction bases not matched to a gene: 8. CDR3 length equals 15 residues. Profiling relied on immunoSEQ multiplex PCR, and the TCRdb table lists in-frame clones only, not all of them. Among under 200,000 clones, roughly 83% were seen once, and the ten largest hold less than 3%. The V gene is TRBV5-4, the J gene TRBJ1-4; the match to TRBD1 covers 8 bases. This TCR derives from a woman in her sixties with acute or convalescent COVID-19. The sequenced sample consisted of peripheral blood. CDR3 DNA sequence: TGTGCCAGCAGCTTTGACAGGGGAGTGTCGGAAAAACTGTTTTTT. Translated: CASSFDRGVSEKLFF.